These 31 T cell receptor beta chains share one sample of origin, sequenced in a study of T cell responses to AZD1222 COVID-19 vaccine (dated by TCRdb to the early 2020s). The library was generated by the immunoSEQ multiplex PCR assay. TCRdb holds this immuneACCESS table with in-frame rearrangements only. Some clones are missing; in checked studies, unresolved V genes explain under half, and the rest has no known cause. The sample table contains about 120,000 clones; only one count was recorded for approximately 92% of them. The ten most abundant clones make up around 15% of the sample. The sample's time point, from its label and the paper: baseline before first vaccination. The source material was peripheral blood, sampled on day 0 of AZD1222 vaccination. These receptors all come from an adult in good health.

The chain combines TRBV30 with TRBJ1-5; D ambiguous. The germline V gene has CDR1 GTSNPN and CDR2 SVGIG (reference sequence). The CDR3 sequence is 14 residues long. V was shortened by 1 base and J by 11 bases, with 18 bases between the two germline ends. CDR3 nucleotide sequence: TGTGCCTGGAGTGAGTCGGGCCTACAATCAGCCCAGCATTTT. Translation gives CAWSESGLQSAQHF.

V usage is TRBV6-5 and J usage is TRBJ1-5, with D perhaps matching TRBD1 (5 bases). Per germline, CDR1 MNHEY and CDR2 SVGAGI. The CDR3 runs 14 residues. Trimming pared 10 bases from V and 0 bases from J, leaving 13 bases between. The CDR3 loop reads CATSQGYSNQPQHF. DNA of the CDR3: TGTGCCACTTCCCAGGGATATAGCAATCAGCCCCAGCATTTT.

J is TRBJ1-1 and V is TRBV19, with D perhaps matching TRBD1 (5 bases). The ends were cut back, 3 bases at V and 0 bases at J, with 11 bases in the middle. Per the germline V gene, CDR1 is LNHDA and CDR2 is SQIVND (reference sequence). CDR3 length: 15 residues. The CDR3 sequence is CASSIFKGMNTEAFF. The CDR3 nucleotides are TGTGCCAGTAGTATTTTTAAGGGGATGAACACTGAAGCTTTCTTT.

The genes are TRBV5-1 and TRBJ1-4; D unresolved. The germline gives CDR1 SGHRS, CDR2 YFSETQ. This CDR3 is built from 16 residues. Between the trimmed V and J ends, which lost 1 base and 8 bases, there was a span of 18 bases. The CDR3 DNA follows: TGCGCCAGCAGCTTGAGGTCGGCAGAACGGCGGGAAAAACTGTTTTTT. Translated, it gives CASSLRSAERREKLFF.

Written as DNA, the CDR3 is TGTGCCACCAGTGATGGGACTAGCGGGAGGGGGTACAATGAGCAGTTCTTC. Its protein is CATSDGTSGRGYNEQFF. The V call is TRBV24-1, the J call TRBJ2-1, with 16 positions matching TRBD2. CDR1 is KGHDR, CDR2 SFDVKD, per germline. V was pared by 3 bases and J by 4 bases, with 2 bases of the junction left unmatched. The CDR3 length is 17 residues.

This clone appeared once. CDR3 sequence reads: CATSDPPASGNNEQFF. CDR3 nucleotide sequence: TGTGCCACCAGTGATCCCCCCGCTAGCGGGAATAATGAGCAGTTCTTC. The chain uses TRBV24-1 and TRBJ2-1, with TRBD2 matching over 9 bases. V trimming: 3 bases; J trimming: 7 bases; junction bases outside the gene matches: 9. Per germline, CDR1 KGHDR and CDR2 SFDVKD. The CDR3 covers 16 residues.

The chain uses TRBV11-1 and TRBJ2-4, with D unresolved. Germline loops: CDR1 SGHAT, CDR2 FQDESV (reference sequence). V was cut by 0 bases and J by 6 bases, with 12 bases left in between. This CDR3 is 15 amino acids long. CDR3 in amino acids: CASSLAYLEGNIQYF. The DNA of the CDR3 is TGTGCCAGCAGCTTAGCGTACCTAGAAGGAAACATTCAGTACTTC.

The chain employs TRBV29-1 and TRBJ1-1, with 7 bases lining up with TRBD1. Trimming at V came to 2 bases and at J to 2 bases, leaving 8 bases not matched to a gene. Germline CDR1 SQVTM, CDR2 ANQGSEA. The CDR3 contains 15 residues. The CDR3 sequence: CSVELPRGGNTEAFF. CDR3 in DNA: TGCAGCGTTGAACTTCCGAGAGGGGGCAACACTGAAGCTTTCTTT. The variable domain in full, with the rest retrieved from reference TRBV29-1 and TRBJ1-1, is SAVISQKPSRDICQRGTSLTIQCQVDSQVTMMFWYRQQPGQSLTLIATANQGSEATYESGFVIDKFPISRPNLTFSTLTVSNMSPEDSSIYLCSVELPRGGNTEAFFGQGTRLTVV.

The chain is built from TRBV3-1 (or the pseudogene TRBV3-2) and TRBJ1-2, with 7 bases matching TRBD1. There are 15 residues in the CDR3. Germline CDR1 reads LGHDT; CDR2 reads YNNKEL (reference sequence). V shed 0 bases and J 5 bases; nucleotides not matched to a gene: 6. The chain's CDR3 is CASSQDTGVKYGYTF. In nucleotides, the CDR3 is TGTGCCAGCAGCCAAGATACAGGGGTTAAATATGGCTACACCTTC.

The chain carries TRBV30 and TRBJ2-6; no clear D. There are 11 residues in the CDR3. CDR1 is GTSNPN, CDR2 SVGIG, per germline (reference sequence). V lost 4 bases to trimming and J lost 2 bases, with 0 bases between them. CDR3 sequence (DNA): TGTGCCTGGACTGGGGCCAACGTCCTGACTTTC. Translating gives CAWTGANVLTF.

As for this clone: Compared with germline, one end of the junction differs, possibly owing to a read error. CDR3 sequence (DNA): TGTGCCAGCAGTGAAGCGACAGGGCCCTCAACTAGTAAGTCCGCCTTC. Translated, it gives CASSEATGPSTSKSAF. The V and J genes are TRBV6-1 and TRBJ1-2, with 7 bases matching TRBD1. Germline CDR1 reads MNHNS; CDR2 reads SASEGT. The CDR3 runs 16 residues.

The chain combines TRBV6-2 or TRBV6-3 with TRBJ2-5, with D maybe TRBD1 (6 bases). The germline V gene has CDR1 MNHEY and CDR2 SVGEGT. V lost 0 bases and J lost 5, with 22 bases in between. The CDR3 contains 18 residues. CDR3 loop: CASSYSRVRGSRAETQYF. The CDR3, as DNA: TGTGCCAGCAGTTACTCGCGGGTCAGGGGCAGCCGGGCGGAGACCCAGTACTTC.

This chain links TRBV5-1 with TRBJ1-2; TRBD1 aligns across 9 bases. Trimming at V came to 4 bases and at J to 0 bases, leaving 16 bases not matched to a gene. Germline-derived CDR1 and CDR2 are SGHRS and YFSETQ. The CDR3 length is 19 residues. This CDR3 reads CASSAGHRDRDFPNYGYTF. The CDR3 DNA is TGCGCCAGCAGCGCGGGGCACCGGGACAGGGATTTTCCTAACTATGGCTACACCTTC.

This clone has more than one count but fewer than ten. CDR3: CASSSRSSGNTIYF. CDR3 in DNA: TGTGCCAGCAGTAGCCGGAGCTCTGGAAACACCATATATTTT. V usage is TRBV27 and J usage is TRBJ1-3; no clear D. The CDR3 is made up of 14 amino acids. Germline lookup yields CDR1 MNHEY and CDR2 SMNVEV (reference sequence). Trimming pared 5 bases from V and 0 bases from J, leaving 8 bases between.

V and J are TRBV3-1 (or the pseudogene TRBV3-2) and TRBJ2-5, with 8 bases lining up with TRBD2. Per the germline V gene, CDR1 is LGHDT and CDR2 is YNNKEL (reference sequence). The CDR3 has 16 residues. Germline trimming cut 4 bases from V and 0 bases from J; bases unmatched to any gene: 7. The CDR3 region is CASSPHGGAHQETQYF. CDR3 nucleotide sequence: TGTGCCAGCAGCCCACACGGGGGGGCCCACCAAGAGACCCAGTACTTC.

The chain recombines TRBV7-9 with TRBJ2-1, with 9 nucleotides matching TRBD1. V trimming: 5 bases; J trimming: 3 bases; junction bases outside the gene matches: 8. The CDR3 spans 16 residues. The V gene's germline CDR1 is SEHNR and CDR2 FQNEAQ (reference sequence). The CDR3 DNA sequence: TGTGCCAGCAGCCCCACCGGGACAGGGCTCTACAATGAGCAGTTCTTC. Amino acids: CASSPTGTGLYNEQFF.

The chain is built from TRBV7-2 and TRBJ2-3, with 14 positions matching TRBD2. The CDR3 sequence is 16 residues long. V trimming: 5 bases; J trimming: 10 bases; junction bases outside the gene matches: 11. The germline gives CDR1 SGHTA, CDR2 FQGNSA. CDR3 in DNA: TGTGCCAGCAGCCAGAACCGACTAGCGGGGGGGCCGTCGCAGTATTTT. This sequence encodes CASSQNRLAGGPSQYF.

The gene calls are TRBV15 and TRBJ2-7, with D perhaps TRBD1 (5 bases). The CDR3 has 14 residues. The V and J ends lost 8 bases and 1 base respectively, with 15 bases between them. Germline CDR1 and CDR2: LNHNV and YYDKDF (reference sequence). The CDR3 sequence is CATGDQGLSYEQYF. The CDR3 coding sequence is TGTGCCACCGGGGATCAGGGTTTATCCTACGAGCAGTACTTC.

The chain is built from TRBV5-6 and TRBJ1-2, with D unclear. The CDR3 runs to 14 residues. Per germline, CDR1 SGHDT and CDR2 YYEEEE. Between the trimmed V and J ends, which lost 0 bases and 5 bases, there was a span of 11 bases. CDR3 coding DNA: TGTGCCAGCAGCTTGGTTACAACTCCGTATGGCTACACCTTC. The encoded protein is CASSLVTTPYGYTF.

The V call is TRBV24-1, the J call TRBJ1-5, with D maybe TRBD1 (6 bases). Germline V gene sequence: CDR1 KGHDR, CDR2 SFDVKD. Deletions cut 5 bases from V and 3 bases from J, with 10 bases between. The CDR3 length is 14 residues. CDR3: CATSARGPNQPQHF. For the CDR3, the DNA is TGTGCCACCAGTGCCCGGGGGCCCAATCAGCCCCAGCATTTT.

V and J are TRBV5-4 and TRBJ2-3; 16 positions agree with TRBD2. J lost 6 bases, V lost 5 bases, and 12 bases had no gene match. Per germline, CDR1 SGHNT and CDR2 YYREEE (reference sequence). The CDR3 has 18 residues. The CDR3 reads CASSPGLAGGSTGDTQYF. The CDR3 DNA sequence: TGTGCCAGCAGTCCGGGACTAGCGGGAGGGTCCACAGGGGATACGCAGTATTTT.

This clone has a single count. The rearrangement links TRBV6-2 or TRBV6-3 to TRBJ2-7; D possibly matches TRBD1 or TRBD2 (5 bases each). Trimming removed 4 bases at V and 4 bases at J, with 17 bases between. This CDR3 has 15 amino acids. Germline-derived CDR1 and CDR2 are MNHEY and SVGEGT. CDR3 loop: CASSSPGSRAYEQYF. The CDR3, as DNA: TGTGCCAGCAGTTCCCCAGGGAGTAGGGCGTACGAGCAGTACTTC.

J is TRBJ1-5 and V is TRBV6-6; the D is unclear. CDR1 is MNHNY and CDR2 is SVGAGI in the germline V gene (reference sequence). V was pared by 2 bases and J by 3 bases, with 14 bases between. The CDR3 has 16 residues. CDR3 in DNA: TGTGCCAGCAGTTACCTTGAGGGTACGACCAATCAGCCCCAGCATTTT. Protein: CASSYLEGTTNQPQHF.

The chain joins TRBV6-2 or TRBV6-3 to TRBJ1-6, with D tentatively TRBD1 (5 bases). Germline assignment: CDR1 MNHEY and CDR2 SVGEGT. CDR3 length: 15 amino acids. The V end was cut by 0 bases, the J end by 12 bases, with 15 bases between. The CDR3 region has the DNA TGTGCCAGCAGTTACTCGATGGGACCCGGGGAACCCCTCCACTTT. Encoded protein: CASSYSMGPGEPLHF.

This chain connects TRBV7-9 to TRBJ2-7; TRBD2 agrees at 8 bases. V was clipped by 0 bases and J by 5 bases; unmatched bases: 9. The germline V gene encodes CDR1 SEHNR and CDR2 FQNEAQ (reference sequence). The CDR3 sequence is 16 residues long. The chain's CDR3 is CASSLAVRSGGDEQYF. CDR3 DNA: TGTGCCAGCAGCTTAGCGGTGCGGAGCGGGGGTGACGAGCAGTACTTC.

The CDR3 region has the DNA TGTGCTAGTGGTTGGGGCCGCTCCGGGTCGGGGTACAATGAGCAGTTCTTC. It specifies CASGWGRSGSGYNEQFF. The chain uses TRBV12-5 and TRBJ2-1, with D possibly called TRBD1 or TRBD2 (5 bases each). Trimming pared 4 bases from V and 4 bases from J, leaving 20 bases between. The CDR3 sequence is 17 residues long. Germline V lookup: CDR1 LGHNT, CDR2 FRNRAP.

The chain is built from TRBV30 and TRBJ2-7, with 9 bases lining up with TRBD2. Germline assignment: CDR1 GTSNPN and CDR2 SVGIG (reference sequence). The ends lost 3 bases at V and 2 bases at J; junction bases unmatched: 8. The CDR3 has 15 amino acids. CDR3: CAWRPGPSGTYEQYF. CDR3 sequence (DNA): TGTGCCTGGAGACCGGGGCCTAGCGGGACCTACGAGCAGTACTTC.

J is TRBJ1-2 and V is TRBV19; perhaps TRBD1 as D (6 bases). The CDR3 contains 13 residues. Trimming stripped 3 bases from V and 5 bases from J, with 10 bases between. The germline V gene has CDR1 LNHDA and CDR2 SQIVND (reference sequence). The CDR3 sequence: CASSIQGTYGYTF. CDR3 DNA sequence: TGTGCCAGTAGTATCCAGGGGACGTATGGCTACACCTTC.

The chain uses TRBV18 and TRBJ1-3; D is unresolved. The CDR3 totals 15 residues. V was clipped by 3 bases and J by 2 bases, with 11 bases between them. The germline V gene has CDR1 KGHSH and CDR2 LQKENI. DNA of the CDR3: TGTGCCAGCTCACCCTATCTGGATCCTGGAAACACCATATATTTT. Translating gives CASSPYLDPGNTIYF.

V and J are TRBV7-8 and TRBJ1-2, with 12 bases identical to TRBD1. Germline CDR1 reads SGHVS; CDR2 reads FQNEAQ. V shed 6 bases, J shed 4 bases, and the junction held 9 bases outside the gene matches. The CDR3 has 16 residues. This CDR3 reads CASRAGTGGGSYGYTF. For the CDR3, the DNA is TGTGCCAGCAGAGCCGGGACAGGGGGCGGTAGCTATGGCTACACCTTC.

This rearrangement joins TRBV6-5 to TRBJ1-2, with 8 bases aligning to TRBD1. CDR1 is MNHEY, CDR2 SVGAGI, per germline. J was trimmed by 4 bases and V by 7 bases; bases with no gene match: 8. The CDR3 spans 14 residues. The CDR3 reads CASNPDRVGYGYTF. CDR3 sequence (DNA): TGTGCCAGCAACCCGGACAGGGTCGGCTATGGCTACACCTTC.